The T cell receptor beta chain described here comes from a study of cytomegalovirus exposure and HLA in healthy donors. Vbeta (60) and Jbeta (13) primers were used in the PCR. Some clones are missing from TCRdb's copy, which holds only in-frame ones; the method was immunoSEQ multiplex PCR. The table lists under 130,000 clones, 60% to 80% of them singletons. The V segment lost 4 bases and the J segment 2 bases; nucleotides outside the gene matches: 8. The germline V gene has CDR1 SGHRS and CDR2 YFSETQ. The CDR3 length is 15 residues. Comments on this clone: What it recognizes is unknown.

Study-wide findings and caveats: In a later analysis, HLA-C alleles had the fewest associated TCRs, DRB1 alleles the most.

This receptor was identified in a man aged 25 to 40 in good health and CMV-seronegative. The chain uses TRBV5-1 and TRBJ2-7; 8 bases line up with TRBD1. The sequenced sample consisted of PBMCs. CDR3 sequence (DNA): TGCGCCAGCAGCGAGACAGGGGCTCTTCCCTACGAGCAGTACTTC. Its translation: CASSETGALPYEQYF.